The TCR beta chain described here comes from a study of technical replicates of blood from four donors. CDR1 and CDR2 from the germline V gene are SGHAT and FQNNGV. The V end was cut by 5 bases, the J end by 0 bases, with 12 bases between. This CDR3 spans 15 amino acids. Libraries were prepared by immunoSEQ multiplex PCR; TCRdb keeps only in-frame clonotypes and omits some of them. The sample records approximately 69,000 clones, approximately 96% being singletons. The genes are TRBV11-2 and TRBJ2-3; D remains unclear. The receptor was isolated from a human donor in good health. Material: T cells isolated from PBMCs. Written as DNA, the CDR3 is TGTGCCAGCAGCCTATCTGAGCGTAGCACAGATACGCAGTATTTT. It specifies CASSLSERSTDTQYF.